This TCR beta chain was retrieved from a study of blood T cell repertoires in COVID-19. The CDR3 consists of 15 residues. Germline trimming cut 6 bases from V and 4 bases from J; bases unmatched to any gene: 11. Germline V gene lookup returns CDR1 MNHEY and CDR2 SMNVEV (reference sequence). TCRdb's copy holds only in-frame clones and misses some; the assay was immunoSEQ multiplex PCR. The table lists 68,000 or so clones, more than 80% of them singletons. This receptor was identified in a man between 45 and 60 years old with acute or convalescent COVID-19. The chain is built from TRBV27 and TRBJ1-2; TRBD1 agrees at 7 bases. The sequenced sample consisted of peripheral blood. CDR3: CASRRGTASTYGYTF. Written as DNA, the CDR3 is TGTGCCAGCAGGCGCGGGACAGCCAGTACCTATGGCTACACCTTC.